Listed here is a single T cell receptor beta chain. No antigen is known for it. Noted time point: after neoadjuvant nivolumab, at surgical resection. No culture or expansion preceded analysis of these blood cells. These data come from a study of neoadjuvant anti-PD-1 for oral cavity cancer. General observations from the study: Post-nivolumab, blood T cell clonality was significantly elevated in non-responders.

Six replicates per PBMC sample, mostly from roughly 450 ng of genomic DNA. Method: immunoSEQ multiplex PCR; TCRdb's copy keeps in-frame clones and lacks some. The sample includes about 9,600 clones, about 60% of them seen just once. This CDR3 has 16 amino acids. Trimming cost V 4 bases and J 4 bases; bases outside gene matches: 8. Germline values: CDR1 SGHRS, CDR2 YFSETQ. The sequencing used PBMCs, collected after nivolumab (anti-PD-1) treatment. The receptor was isolated from a person between 40 and 85 years old with oral cavity squamous cell carcinoma. This chain joins TRBV5-1 and TRBJ2-3, with TRBD1 matching 11 bases. CDR3 amino acids: CASSQWTGGAADTQYF. CDR3 DNA: TGCGCCAGCAGCCAGTGGACAGGGGGCGCCGCAGATACGCAGTATTTT.